This T cell receptor (beta chain) was identified during a study of blood T cell repertoires in COVID-19. Germline values: CDR1 PRHDT, CDR2 FYEKMQ (reference sequence). V shed 5 bases and J 4 bases; nucleotides not matched to a gene: 8. This CDR3 spans 16 amino acids. This clone was counted a few times. Clones were sequenced by immunoSEQ multiplex PCR, and TCRdb holds only the in-frame ones, with some missing. This sample carries about 220,000 clones, 75% to 90% of them seen once, and the ten largest clones take 3% to 4.5%. Sequenced: PBMCs or T cells enriched from blood (not recorded which). The chain combines TRBV13 with TRBJ2-6; 7 nucleotides line up with TRBD2. The sequence came from a woman aged 40 to 49 with acute COVID-19. The CDR3 bases are TGTGCCAGCAGCCTGAGGGAGGGTTACGGGGCCAACGTCCTGACTTTC. This codes for CASSLREGYGANVLTF. The full variable domain, its missing parts supplied by reference TRBV13 and TRBJ2-6, is AAGVIQSPRHLIKEKRETATLKCYPIPRHDTVYWYQQGPGQDPQFLISFYEKMQSDKGSIPDRFSAQQFSDYHSELNMSSLELGDSALYFCASSLREGYGANVLTFGAGSRLTVL.